The 5 T cell receptor beta chains in this list originate from one sample, sequenced in a study of T cells in Graves' hyperthyroidism and ophthalmopathy. Authors of the study amplified TCR beta CDR3 regions from RNA transcripts. With the HTBI primer set, the TCR CDR3 went through a first round of RT-PCR. TCRdb re-derived calls from the multiplex PCR reads in MiXCR, one entry per CDR3 protein. The data hold roughly 700,000 distinct CDR3 sequences, with approximately 40% observed a single time. The material sequenced was blood. The origin of the receptors is a woman in her thirties or forties with Graves' hyperthyroidism.

The chain combines TRBV5-8 with TRBJ1-2, with D maybe TRBD1 (5 bases). Germline lookup yields CDR1 SGHTS and CDR2 YDEGEE. The V end was cut by 4 bases, the J end by 4 bases, with 17 bases between. The CDR3 contains 15 residues. Written as DNA, the CDR3 is TGTGCCAGCAGCGTAGGGGAGGGACCGGGCTATGGCTACACCTTC. Protein sequence: CASSVGEGPGYGYTF. Filled out from reference TRBV5-8 and TRBJ1-2, the complete variable domain reads EAGVTQSPTHLIKTRGQQATLRCSPISGHTSVYWYQQALGLGLQFLLWYDEGEERNRGNFPPRFSGRQFPNYSSELNVNALELEDSALYLCASSVGEGPGYGYTFGSGTRLTVV.

The chain recombines TRBV4-3 with TRBJ1-2; unclear D gene. V was cut by 0 bases and J by 0 bases, with 8 bases left in between. The CDR3 is 15 residues long. Germline V gene data show CDR1 as LGHNA and CDR2 as YSLEER. For the CDR3, the DNA is TGCGCCAGCAGCCAAGAGGGGTCCTCTAACTATGGCTACACCTTC. Its protein is CASSQEGSSNYGYTF.

On this clonotype: Given a much more abundant clone one base away, this may be a read error. The CDR3 region is CASNPGQVYGYTF. CDR3 DNA sequence: TGTGCCAGTAATCCGGGACAGGTATATGGCTACACCTTC. The chain employs TRBV19 and TRBJ1-2; 8 nucleotides align to TRBD1. CDR1 and CDR2 from the germline V gene are LNHDA and SQIVND (reference sequence). This CDR3 contains 13 residues. V shed 7 bases and J 5 bases; nucleotides not matched to a gene: 6.

The chain recombines TRBV20-1 with TRBJ2-2; the match to TRBD2 covers 7 bases. V shed 1 base and J 6 bases; nucleotides not matched to a gene: 8. From germline, CDR1 is DFQATT and CDR2 SNEGSKA (reference sequence). This CDR3 region has 15 residues. CDR3: CSARGAGGDPGELFF. CDR3 DNA: TGCAGTGCTAGAGGAGCTGGGGGGGATCCCGGGGAGCTGTTTTTT.

DNA of the CDR3: TGTGCCACCCATTACGGAACTAACTATGGCTACACCTTC. It encodes CATHYGTNYGYTF. The chain is built from TRBV28 and TRBJ1-2; no definite D call. Trimming removed 10 bases at V and 0 bases at J, with 12 bases between. The CDR3 runs to 13 residues. The germline V gene has CDR1 MDHEN and CDR2 SYDVKM.